One sample yielded the 30 T cell receptor beta chains listed below, sequenced in a study of neurological immune-mediated disorders. MiXCR, applied by TCRdb to the 5' RACE reads, yields one record per CDR3 protein. This sample has 45,000 or so distinct CDR3 sequences; 3% to 3.5% occur once, and the top ten carry about 16%. Specimen: PBMCs. Receptors originate from a woman aged 50 to 65 with multiple sclerosis.

This clonotype has ten or more counts. The chain carries TRBV14 and TRBJ1-2; a weak D match, TRBD1 (5 bases). This CDR3 spans 12 amino acids. With 4 bases removed from V and 5 bases from J, the gap between germline ends came to 8 bases. Germline-derived CDR1 and CDR2 are SGHDN and FVKESK. The CDR3 spells CASSPGRYGYTF. Here the CDR3 DNA reads TGTGCCAGCAGCCCGGGACGTTATGGCTACACCTTC. The entire variable domain, with the rest obtained from reference TRBV14 and TRBJ1-2, is as follows: EAGVTQFPSHSVIEKGQTVTLRCDPISGHDNLYWYRRVMGKEIKFLLHFVKESKQDESGMPNNRFLAERTGGTYSTLKVQPAELEDSGVYFCASSPGRYGYTFGSGTRLTVV.

The chain carries TRBV4-1 and TRBJ2-7, with 9 bases fitting TRBD2. J lost 0 bases, V lost 2 bases, and 2 bases had no gene match. The CDR3 runs to 15 residues. CDR1 MGHRA and CDR2 YSYEKL come from the germline V gene. In DNA, the CDR3 is TGCGCCAGCAGCCAACCGACTAGCGGCTCCTACGAGCAGTACTTC. It yields the protein CASSQPTSGSYEQYF.

This clonotype has at least ten counts. Just one base apart from a much larger clone, this may be a read error. This is likely a read error, given that the CDR3 carries no conserved phenylalanine or tryptophan at its end. This rearrangement joins TRBV20-1 to TRBJ2-4, with D perhaps TRBD2 (5 bases). V shed 5 bases and J shed 2 bases, with 16 bases lying between them. CDR3 length equals 15 residues. In germline, CDR1 is DFQATT, CDR2 SNEGSKA (reference sequence). CDR3 region: CSARPPEGPKNIQYC. The CDR3 region has the DNA TGCAGTGCTCGCCCCCCCGAGGGCCCCAAAAACATTCAGTACTGC.

The table lists this clonotype with many counts. V gene TRBV10-3 combines with J gene TRBJ2-3; weak D call: TRBD2 (7 bases). Trimming left V 4 bases short and J 6 bases short, with 14 bases between. The CDR3 runs to 14 residues. In germline, CDR1 is ENHRY, CDR2 SYGVKD. The CDR3 bases are TGTGCCATCAGTGGGGGGGGCTCCTTGGATACGCAGTATTTT. It yields the protein CAISGGGSLDTQYF.

Ten or more counts support this clonotype. The chain couples TRBV7-9 to TRBJ1-2; D remains unclear. CDR1 is SEHNR, CDR2 FQNEAQ, per germline (reference sequence). The CDR3 is 12 residues long. The ends were cut back, 5 bases at V and 4 bases at J, with 8 bases in the middle. The CDR3 loop is CASSRTAYGYTF. The CDR3 bases are TGTGCCAGCAGCAGGACGGCCTATGGCTACACCTTC.

In its sample, this clonotype was seen many times. The chain combines TRBV20-1 with TRBJ1-2; a weak D match, TRBD1 (5 bases). The CDR3 contains 10 residues. Trimming took off 3 bases at V and 6 bases at J, with 5 bases between the two ends. Germline V gene sequence: CDR1 DFQATT, CDR2 SNEGSKA (reference sequence). CDR3 region: CSARGDGYTF. CDR3 nucleotides: TGCAGTGCTAGGGGGGATGGCTACACCTTC.

Ten or more counts support this clonotype. This chain links TRBV20-1 with TRBJ2-1, with TRBD1 matching 10 bases. Germline-derived CDR1 and CDR2 are DFQATT and SNEGSKA (reference sequence). Trimming at V came to 6 bases and at J to 12 bases, leaving 8 bases not matched to a gene. The length of the CDR3 is 12 residues. CDR3 loop: CSAHRQGAVQFF. The CDR3 bases are TGCAGTGCGCATAGACAGGGGGCGGTGCAGTTCTTC.

This clonotype was found many times. The rearrangement links TRBV18 to TRBJ1-1, with no clear D. CDR1 and CDR2 (germline): KGHSH, LQKENI. The length of the CDR3 is 13 residues. Trimming pared 8 bases from V and 2 bases from J, leaving 12 bases between. CDR3 DNA sequence: TGTGCCAGCCAACCCGCACAAAACACTGAAGCTTTCTTT. Translating gives CASQPAQNTEAFF.

The table lists this clonotype with many counts. This chain connects TRBV7-2 to TRBJ2-7; no firm D call. V was cut by 5 bases and J by 4 bases, with 6 bases left in between. The germline gives CDR1 SGHTA, CDR2 FQGNSA. CDR3 length equals 11 residues. The CDR3 nucleotides are TGTGCCAGCAGCCTCCCTTACGAGCAGTACTTC. This gives the protein CASSLPYEQYF.

The sample holds many counts of this clonotype. Germline is not matched at one junction end, which may reflect a read error. This sequence joins TRBV20-1 and TRBJ1-2; TRBD1 agrees at 8 bases. The CDR3 consists of 12 residues. Germline loops: CDR1 DFQATT, CDR2 SNEGSKA (reference sequence). Here the CDR3 DNA reads TGCAGTGTTCTAAGGAACCAGGGGGCATTTTCGTTT. It codes for CSVLRNQGAFSF.

This clonotype was seen many times. The chain carries TRBV5-1 and TRBJ1-1; weak D call: TRBD1 (6 bases). The CDR3 consists of 15 residues. Germline V lookup: CDR1 SGHRS, CDR2 YFSETQ. The germline V and J ends were trimmed by 3 bases and 4 bases, with 16 bases remaining between them. CDR3 coding DNA: TGCGCCAGCAGCTCCGGGGAACAGGGTCCCACTGAAGCTTTCTTT. Its translation is CASSSGEQGPTEAFF.

This clonotype was counted ten times or more. This rearrangement joins TRBV27 to TRBJ1-1; D ambiguous. V was pared by 6 bases and J by 1 base, with 9 bases between. Germline CDR1 MNHEY, CDR2 SMNVEV (reference sequence). The CDR3 is 13 amino acids. The CDR3 reads CASSGRRNTEAFF. CDR3 DNA sequence: TGTGCCAGCAGCGGACGGAGGAACACTGAAGCTTTCTTT.

This clonotype occurred many times. V is TRBV10-2 and J is TRBJ1-5, with a tentative D call TRBD1 (5 bases). The CDR3 extends over 15 amino acids. The V end was cut by 1 base, the J end by 3 bases, with 10 bases between. CDR1 and CDR2 from the germline V gene are WSHSY and SAAADI. The CDR3 loop is CASSELAGYNQPQHF. CDR3 DNA sequence: TGCGCCAGCAGTGAGTTAGCAGGGTACAATCAGCCCCAGCATTTT.

This clonotype was observed many times. The V call is TRBV5-1, the J call TRBJ2-7; 7 nucleotides align to TRBD2. The J segment lost 5 bases and the V segment lost 1 base, leaving 9 bases of the junction unmatched. This CDR3 region has 15 residues. From germline, CDR1 is SGHRS and CDR2 YFSETQ. CDR3 amino acids: CASSLNGGGPHEQYF. CDR3 in DNA: TGCGCCAGCAGCTTGAACGGGGGAGGGCCTCACGAGCAGTACTTC. The full variable domain, completed using reference TRBV5-1 and TRBJ2-7, is KAGVTQTPRYLIKTRGQQVTLSCSPISGHRSVSWYQQTPGQGLQFLFEYFSETQRNKGNFPGRFSGRQFSNSRSEMNVSTLELGDSALYLCASSLNGGGPHEQYFGPGTRLTVT.

This clonotype was counted many times. V is TRBV5-1 and J is TRBJ2-1; 8 bases match TRBD2. The length of the CDR3 is 19 residues. J gave up 3 bases and V 4 bases, and 18 bases lay outside the gene matches. Germline V CDR1 and CDR2: SGHRS, YFSETQ. CDR3 sequence reads: CASSPRTSRSGGDYNEQFF. CDR3 nucleotides: TGCGCCAGCAGCCCCCGAACTTCCCGAAGCGGGGGCGACTACAATGAGCAGTTCTTC.

Ten or more counts support this clonotype. The CDR3 here is CASSQGFFYGYTF. CDR3 bases: TGTGCCAGCAGCCAAGGGTTTTTTTATGGCTACACCTTC. V and J are TRBV3-1 and TRBJ1-2, with D hard to call. The germline CDR1 and CDR2 sequences are LGHDT and YNNKEL (reference sequence). The CDR3 has 13 amino acids. V gave up 1 base and J gave up 5 bases, with 8 bases separating them. The complete variable domain, with remaining parts taken from reference TRBV3-1 and TRBJ1-2, reads DTAVSQTPKYLVTQMGNDKSIKCEQNLGHDTMYWYKQDSKKFLKIMFSYNNKELIINETVPNRFSPKSPDKAHLNLHINSLELGDSAVYFCASSQGFFYGYTFGSGTRLTVV.

This clonotype was counted many times. The gene calls are TRBV6-5 and TRBJ2-3; TRBD2 matches at 9 bases. V shed 5 bases, J shed 0 bases, and the junction held 6 bases outside the gene matches. The CDR3 loop spans 16 amino acids. Germline V lookup: CDR1 MNHEY, CDR2 SVGAGI. The CDR3 nucleotides read TGTGCCAGCAGTCGGGGACTAGCTACTAGCACAGATACGCAGTATTTT. This codes for CASSRGLATSTDTQYF.

This clonotype occurred a few times. This chain links TRBV7-8 with TRBJ1-6; 9 positions agree with TRBD1. The CDR3 loop spans 16 amino acids. Looked up from germline, CDR1 is SGHVS and CDR2 is FQNEAQ. Trimming cost V 0 bases and J 9 bases; bases outside gene matches: 6. The CDR3 region is CASSLAPGQGRSPLHF. Written as DNA, the CDR3 is TGTGCCAGCAGCTTAGCGCCGGGACAGGGTCGTTCACCCCTCCACTTT.

The table lists this clonotype with many counts. The chain employs TRBV20-1 and TRBJ2-5; a possible D gene is TRBD2 (6 bases). Trimming shortened V by 8 bases and J by 3 bases, and 13 bases separated the two germline ends. The length of the CDR3 is 12 residues. The germline gives CDR1 DFQATT, CDR2 SNEGSKA (reference sequence). The CDR3 here is CSTLTSEETQYF. CDR3 DNA sequence: TGCAGTACCCTGACTAGTGAAGAGACCCAGTACTTC.

The sample holds many counts of this clonotype. The CDR3 nucleotides are TGCGCCAGCAGCTTCGGGGGGGCGGAAGAGACCCAGTACTTC. It yields the protein CASSFGGAEETQYF. V and J are TRBV5-1 and TRBJ2-5, with 8 nucleotides matching TRBD2. CDR1 and CDR2 from the germline V gene are SGHRS and YFSETQ. Germline trimming cut 2 bases from V and 3 bases from J; bases unmatched to any gene: 3. This CDR3 comprises 14 residues. The entire variable domain, with the rest obtained from reference TRBV5-1 and TRBJ2-5, is as follows: KAGVTQTPRYLIKTRGQQVTLSCSPISGHRSVSWYQQTPGQGLQFLFEYFSETQRNKGNFPGRFSGRQFSNSRSEMNVSTLELGDSALYLCASSFGGAEETQYFGPGTRLLVL.

The table lists this clonotype with many counts. The chain uses TRBV20-1 and TRBJ1-2; D may be TRBD1 (5 bases). Germline values: CDR1 DFQATT, CDR2 SNEGSKA (reference sequence). Trimming took off 3 bases at V and 5 bases at J, with 10 bases between the two ends. This CDR3 comprises 12 residues. In DNA, the CDR3 is TGCAGTGCTAGGACGGGGGGGTATGGCTACACCTTC. It specifies CSARTGGYGYTF.

This clonotype was observed at least ten times. The chain recombines TRBV5-1 with TRBJ2-7; maybe TRBD1 (5 bases). CDR1 and CDR2 from the germline V gene are SGHRS and YFSETQ. Trimming took off 2 bases at V and 7 bases at J, with 19 bases between the two ends. This CDR3 spans 15 amino acids. The CDR3 loop is CASSFQGRGNLEQYF. Written as DNA, the CDR3 is TGCGCCAGCAGCTTCCAGGGTAGAGGTAATTTAGAGCAGTACTTC.

This clonotype was observed at least ten times. The rearrangement uses TRBV20-1 and TRBJ2-7, with a tentative D call TRBD1 (6 bases). CDR3 length: 14 amino acids. Germline loops: CDR1 DFQATT, CDR2 SNEGSKA (reference sequence). Trimming left V 0 bases short and J 3 bases short, with 12 bases between. CDR3 sequence: CSARDRTVFYEQYF. DNA of the CDR3: TGCAGTGCTAGAGACCGGACAGTTTTCTACGAGCAGTACTTC.

About this clonotype: The junction departs from germline at one end; a sequencing error may be responsible. This rearrangement joins TRBV7-2 to TRBJ2-5, with 8 bases identical to TRBD2. From germline, CDR1 is SGHTA and CDR2 FQGNSA. The CDR3 totals 14 residues. Here the CDR3 reads CASSVGGAGENQYF. CDR3 in DNA: TGTGCCAGCAGCGTCGGGGGGGCGGGGGAGAACCAGTACTTC.

In its sample, this clonotype was seen many times. The chain has TRBV28 and TRBJ1-5; D not certain. Deletions cut 6 bases from V and 1 base from J, with 7 bases between. The length of the CDR3 is 13 residues. CDR1 is MDHEN and CDR2 is SYDVKM in the germline V gene. CDR3 region: CASSGPSNQPQHF. CDR3 in DNA: TGTGCCAGCAGCGGCCCGAGCAATCAGCCCCAGCATTTT.

This clonotype was seen at least ten times. This chain uses TRBV11-2 with TRBJ1-1, with D possibly TRBD1 on 6 matching bases. Germline V gene data show CDR1 as SGHAT and CDR2 as FQNNGV. Deletions cut 4 bases from V and 5 bases from J, with 14 bases between. The CDR3 extends over 14 amino acids. As DNA, the CDR3 is TGTGCCAGCAGCTCGTCGGACAGAAGGACTGAAGCTTTCTTT. Its protein product is CASSSSDRRTEAFF. Complete variable domain (other parts from reference TRBV11-2 and TRBJ1-1): EAGVAQSPRYKIIEKRQSVAFWCNPISGHATLYWYQQILGQGPKLLIQFQNNGVVDDSQLPKDRFSAERLKGVDSTLKIQPAKLEDSAVYLCASSSSDRRTEAFFGQGTRLTVV.

This clonotype has ten or more counts. The chain carries TRBV20-1 and TRBJ2-4; TRBD2 is a possible D gene (5 bases). There are 14 residues in the CDR3. Germline V gene sequence: CDR1 DFQATT, CDR2 SNEGSKA (reference sequence). Trimming left V 5 bases short and J 0 bases short, with 11 bases between. This chain's CDR3 is CSAPSTIAKNIQYF. The CDR3 nucleotides are TGCAGTGCTCCTTCGACTATAGCCAAAAACATTCAGTACTTC.

This clonotype was seen many times. This sequence joins TRBV5-1 and TRBJ1-5, with 11 positions matching TRBD1. The germline V gene encodes CDR1 SGHRS and CDR2 YFSETQ. With 4 bases clipped from V and 7 bases from J, the junction kept 13 bases outside the gene matches. The CDR3 extends over 17 amino acids. The DNA for the CDR3 is TGCGCCAGCAGCGCGGGTCCCGGGACAGGGGGAGGGCAGCCCCAGCATTTT. Amino acids: CASSAGPGTGGGQPQHF.

This clonotype appeared many times. V and J are TRBV28 and TRBJ2-7, with 7 bases that match TRBD1. The CDR3 is made up of 15 amino acids. Trimming removed 4 bases from V and 3 bases from J; junction bases left unmatched: 9. The germline V gene has CDR1 MDHEN and CDR2 SYDVKM. The CDR3 DNA is TGTGCCAGCAGTTCCACGGACAGGACCCACTACGAGCAGTACTTC. It specifies CASSSTDRTHYEQYF. The variable domain in full, completed from reference TRBV28 and TRBJ2-7, reads DVKVTQSSRYLVKRTGEKVFLECVQDMDHENMFWYRQDPGLGLRLIYFSYDVKMKEKGDIPEGYSVSREKKERFSLILESASTNQTSMYLCASSSTDRTHYEQYFGPGTRLTVT.

This clonotype was counted at least ten times. The rearrangement uses TRBV27 and TRBJ2-5, with D maybe TRBD2 (5 bases). V was clipped by 3 bases and J by 5 bases, with 13 bases between them. CDR1 and CDR2 (germline): MNHEY, SMNVEV (reference sequence). The CDR3 has 14 residues. The chain's CDR3 is CASSLRRWEETQYF. The CDR3 region has the DNA TGTGCCAGCAGTTTGCGACGGTGGGAGGAGACCCAGTACTTC.